The text below deals with one T cell receptor beta chain. Controls comprised healthy donors matched for age and sex. Random-hexamer reverse transcription was applied to roughly 0.5 to 1 ug RNA. MiXCR, applied by TCRdb to the immunoSEQ multiplex PCR reads, yields one record per CDR3 protein. The table has some 200,000 distinct CDR3 sequences, about 95% seen once. The data were taken from a study of CD8 T cells in Susac syndrome. V was trimmed by 5 bases and J by 0 bases, leaving 17 bases between them. CDR3 length equals 18 residues. Germline V CDR1 and CDR2: SGHTA, FQGNSA. The chain uses TRBV7-2 and TRBJ2-6; D is ambiguous. The receptor was derived from a human donor in good health. What was sequenced was CD4+ T cells from PBMCs. The DNA for the CDR3 is TGTGCCAGCAGCCCGGAGACGGCAAGCTCCTCTGGGGCCAACGTCCTGACTTTC. Translation: CASSPETASSSGANVLTF.